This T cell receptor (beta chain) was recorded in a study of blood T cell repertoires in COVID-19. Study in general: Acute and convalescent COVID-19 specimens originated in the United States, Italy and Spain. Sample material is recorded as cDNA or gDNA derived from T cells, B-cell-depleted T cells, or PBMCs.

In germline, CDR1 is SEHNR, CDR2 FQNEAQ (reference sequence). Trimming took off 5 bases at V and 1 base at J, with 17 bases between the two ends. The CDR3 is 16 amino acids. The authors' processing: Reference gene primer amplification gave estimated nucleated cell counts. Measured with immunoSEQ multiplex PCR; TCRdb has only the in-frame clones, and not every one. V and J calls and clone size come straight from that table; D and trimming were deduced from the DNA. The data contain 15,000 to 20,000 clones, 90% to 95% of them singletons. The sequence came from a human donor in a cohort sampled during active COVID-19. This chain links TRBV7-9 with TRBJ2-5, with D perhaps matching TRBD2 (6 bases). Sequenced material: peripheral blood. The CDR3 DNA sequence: TGTGCCAGCAGCCCTCGTGGAGCGGGTACCCAAGAGACCCAGTACTTC. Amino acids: CASSPRGAGTQETQYF. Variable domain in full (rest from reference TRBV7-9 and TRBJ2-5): DTGVSQNPRHKITKRGQNVTFRCDPISEHNRLYWYRQTLGQGPEFLTYFQNEAQLEKSRLLSDRFSAERPKGSFSTLEIQRTEQGDSAMYLCASSPRGAGTQETQYFGPGTRLLVL.